Ten or more counts support the clone carrying this T cell receptor (beta chain). What it binds is not known. No patient had received any treatment before thyroid surgery. The data were taken from a study of metastatic and nonmetastatic thyroid tumors. Per the study methods: Between-group CDR3 differences, defined by clinicopathological status, yielded a distant-metastasis classifier for papillary thyroid cancer. TCRdb reanalyzed the PCR reads via MiXCR. For this entry, the V and J calls and clone size follow TCRdb and not the study's own pipeline. The sample has about 9,600 clones; 25% to 35% are singletons. Points from the study as a whole: Reports indicated that malignant thyroid tumors showed significantly higher TCR beta diversity than benign nodules did, in blood and tumor.

Germline V gene sequence: CDR1 LNHDA, CDR2 SQIVND (reference sequence). V shed 1 base and J shed 7 bases, with 14 bases lying between them. CDR3 length: 15 residues. The V gene is TRBV19, the J gene TRBJ2-1, with D hard to call. This sequence originates from a female donor with papillary thyroid cancer or a benign thyroid nodule (not recorded which). Some clones in this sample may be carry-over from other donors' samples. The sequenced sample was tumor tissue. The CDR3 region is CASSIGGWAENEQFF. CDR3 DNA sequence: TGTGCCAGTAGTATAGGCGGATGGGCCGAGAATGAGCAGTTCTTC.